The T cell receptor beta chain described here comes from a study of control samples from healthy donors and cancer patients. The protocol was immunoSEQ multiplex PCR, while the TCRdb copy is restricted to in-frame clones and leaves out a portion. The sample carries about 160,000 clones, over 95% recorded once. The J segment lost 7 bases and the V segment lost 3 bases, leaving 14 bases of the junction unmatched. Germline V gene sequence: CDR1 KGHDR, CDR2 SFDVKD. The CDR3 extends over 17 amino acids. V is TRBV24-1 and J is TRBJ2-3; TRBD1 matches 8 bases. The source is a woman aged 25 to 39 in good health. The source material was blood. CDR3 in amino acids: CATSDRTGTLFKHTQYF. The CDR3 bases are TGTGCCACCAGTGATCGGACAGGGACTCTATTTAAGCATACGCAGTATTTT.